This T cell receptor beta chain was retrieved from a study of vaccination effects on CD4 cells after COVID-19. About the research overall: Following the second dose by a median of 72 days, the post-vaccine samples were obtained.

Overall study findings and caveats: Substantial clonal contraction characterized both infection- and vaccine-induced clones late after vaccination. Healthy vaccinees' vaccine-induced clones included only 1 of 255 that recognized common cold coronaviruses.

Expansion of antigen-specific CD4+ T cells with viral peptide pools was carried out by the ViraFEST assay before sequencing. A 10-day culture period preceded the isolation of CD4+ T cells. The cohort was immunized with two doses of either the BNT162b2 or mRNA-1273 vaccine. IL-2 medium was substituted for half the medium on days 3 and 7. The data were produced by immunoSEQ multiplex PCR, yet TCRdb's version contains in-frame clones alone and is incomplete. The repertoire consists of roughly 24,000 clones, with approximately 77% occurring once and the leading ten covering about a tenth. As to this clone: Its target is unknown.

V shed 5 bases and J shed 2 bases, with 0 bases lying between them. The CDR3 runs 11 residues. Germline V gene lookup returns CDR1 MGHDK and CDR2 SYGVNS. The TCR comes from a human donor who received a COVID-19 vaccine. The source was CD4+ T cells from PBMCs cultured with HCoV-NL63 spike peptides, collected after COVID-19 vaccination. V usage is TRBV25-1 and J usage is TRBJ2-2; D not resolved. This CDR3 reads CASSNTGELFF. CDR3 sequence (DNA): TGTGCCAGCAGTAACACCGGGGAGCTGTTTTTT.